A selection of T cell receptor beta chains follows, all from one sample in a study of blood T cell repertoires in COVID-19. Clones were sequenced by immunoSEQ multiplex PCR, and TCRdb holds only the in-frame ones, with some missing. The repertoire consists of about 250,000 clones, with about four fifths occurring once and the leading ten covering roughly 5%. Source material: peripheral blood. The receptors come from a man older than 75 with acute or convalescent COVID-19. The CDR3 runs from the conserved cysteine through the conserved F or W. The D gene is left open where the match is weak.

j_call: TRBJ2-5; v_call: TRBV12-2; d_call: .; cdr3_aa: CASRSVLGGAGETQYF
j_call: TRBJ2-6; v_call: TRBV2; d_call: TRBD1; cdr3_aa: CASSRRDSVSGANVLTF
j_call: TRBJ2-2; v_call: TRBV19; d_call: .; cdr3_aa: CASKKDRANTGELFF
j_call: TRBJ1-6; v_call: TRBV25-1; d_call: .; cdr3_aa: CATSSTFESPLHF
j_call: TRBJ1-4; v_call: TRBV28; d_call: .; cdr3_aa: CASSSPALRREKLFF
j_call: TRBJ2-5; v_call: TRBV28; d_call: TRBD1; cdr3_aa: CASSLHRGRETQYF
j_call: TRBJ1-4; v_call: TRBV5-4; d_call: .; cdr3_aa: CASSLMVGQLNEKLFF
j_call: TRBJ2-7; v_call: TRBV5-1; d_call: TRBD1; cdr3_aa: CASSLARRQGINYEQYF
j_call: TRBJ1-6; v_call: TRBV3-1/TRBV3-2; d_call: .; cdr3_aa: CASSNTGSNNSPLHF
j_call: TRBJ2-5; v_call: TRBV20-1; d_call: TRBD1; cdr3_aa: CSASSGTGDQETQYF
j_call: TRBJ2-5; v_call: TRBV19; d_call: .; cdr3_aa: CASSAPRHSQETQYF
j_call: TRBJ2-5; v_call: TRBV18; d_call: TRBD2; cdr3_aa: CASSPGGQETQYF
j_call: TRBJ2-1; v_call: TRBV10-2; d_call: TRBD1; cdr3_aa: CASIRGGAFNEQFF
j_call: TRBJ1-6; v_call: TRBV5-4; d_call: .; cdr3_aa: CASSFSGGNNSPLHF
j_call: TRBJ2-5; v_call: TRBV19; d_call: TRBD1; cdr3_aa: CASSKGQGQGETQYF
j_call: TRBJ2-3; v_call: TRBV7-7; d_call: .; cdr3_aa: CASSRLWGGSGDTQYF